This TCR beta chain came from a study of blood T cell repertoires in COVID-19. Study-level information: PBMCs, B-cell-depleted T cells, or T cells were the source of the cDNA or gDNA that made up the material.

The method was immunoSEQ multiplex PCR; TCRdb's version includes in-frame clones alone and lacks a portion of them. This sample has 80,000 to 100,000 clones, with roughly nine tenths found just once. Germline CDR1 SNHLY, CDR2 FYNNEI. The CDR3 has 13 amino acids. V lost 6 bases to trimming and J lost 9 bases, with 15 bases between them. This chain links TRBV2 with TRBJ2-4, with a possible D match to TRBD1 (5 bases). The sample comprised peripheral blood. This receptor was obtained from a human donor with active COVID-19. The donor label of this sample is uncertain. CDR3 residues: CASRPARASIQYF. For the CDR3, the DNA is TGTGCCAGCAGGCCGGCCAGGGCGAGCATTCAGTACTTC.